The 3 T cell receptor beta chains below were found in one sample sequenced in a study of metastatic and nonmetastatic thyroid tumors. All patients were treatment-naive before thyroid surgery. Using MiXCR, TCRdb reanalyzed the PCR reads. The sample carries tens of thousands of clones, around 20% recorded once. The sequencing sample was made of blood. The receptors derive from a male donor with papillary thyroid cancer or a benign thyroid nodule (not recorded which). Some clones in this sample may be carry-over from other donors' samples.

This clone was seen only once. This chain joins TRBV11-2 and TRBJ2-7; TRBD2 is a possible D gene (6 bases). CDR3 length: 15 residues. The V end lost 1 base, the J end lost 2 bases, and 12 bases lay between the germline ends. Germline CDR1 reads SGHAT; CDR2 reads FQNNGV. The chain's CDR3 is CASSLVGSKAYEQYF. DNA for the CDR3: TGTGCCAGCAGCTTAGTCGGGAGTAAGGCCTACGAGCAGTACTTC. Based on the CDR3 plus reference TRBV11-2 and TRBJ2-7, the full variable domain is EAGVAQSPRYKIIEKRQSVAFWCNPISGHATLYWYQQILGQGPKLLIQFQNNGVVDDSQLPKDRFSAERLKGVDSTLKIQPAKLEDSAVYLCASSLVGSKAYEQYFGPGTRLTVT.

This clone was detected many times. The chain links TRBV29-1 to TRBJ2-1; possibly TRBD2 for D (5 bases). CDR1 and CDR2 (germline): SQVTM, ANQGSEA. The ends were cut back, 6 bases at V and 4 bases at J, with 19 bases in the middle. The CDR3 has 15 amino acids. CDR3 protein: CSVEFGVREYNEQFF. The CDR3 region has the DNA TGCAGCGTCGAATTCGGGGTTCGGGAATACAATGAGCAGTTCTTC.

As for this clone: Without the conserved terminal phenylalanine or tryptophan, this CDR3 likely stems from a read error. The chain couples TRBV6-2 or TRBV6-3 to TRBJ1-1; the D gene is possibly TRBD1 (6 bases). Per germline, CDR1 MNHEY and CDR2 SVGEGT. CDR3 length: 13 residues. Trimming removed 2 bases from V and 4 bases from J, with 8 bases in between. In DNA form, the CDR3 reads TGTGCCAGCAGTTACCAGGGGAGCACTGAAGCTTTCCTT. It specifies CASSYQGSTEAFL.